This TCR beta chain was obtained from a study of shared clonotypes between healthy human individuals. Study in general: Per donor, CD8 memory used one plate, CD8 naive used two, CD4 memory used three and CD4 naive used three. Study conclusions and caveats: Exclusively blood specimens were collected; tissue repertoires likely differ. Larger richness was generally estimated for naive than memory subsets.

The CDR3 is 16 residues long. V dropped 4 bases and J dropped 7; count of bases not matched to a gene: 13. Per the germline V gene, CDR1 is MGHRA and CDR2 is YSYEKL. This clone was seen just once. Its antigen remains unidentified. Data came from immunoSEQ multiplex PCR; TCRdb stores just in-frame clones and leaves some out. This table holds roughly 2 million clones, nearly 97% found once. The rearrangement uses TRBV4-1 and TRBJ2-5, with 9 positions matching TRBD1. Material for sequencing was naive CD4+ T cells sorted from blood. Subset: CD45RA+ positively selected. This clonotype was obtained from a man aged 18 to 35 in good health. The CDR3 protein is CASSRFLQGAGGTQYF. The DNA of the CDR3 is TGCGCCAGCAGCCGATTTTTACAGGGGGCAGGGGGGACCCAGTACTTC.